This T cell receptor (beta chain) was captured by sequencing in a study of human thymus T cells (TCRdb year 2020). As for the study more broadly: The study characterized TCR alpha and beta repertoires from about 8 infant thymus samples and a few related peripheral blood samples. Donor ages ranged from roughly 7 to 250 days, and the cohort comprised about 6 male and two female infants. Paper-wide results and their limitations: On average, thymus samples yielded roughly 800,000 unique TCRB clonotypes, whereas blood samples yielded around 88,000. The related research found that thymic TCR repertoires overlapped highly between unrelated individuals. Both the thymic and the peripheral blood repertoires appeared to show biased V and J gene segment usage.

Using the immunoSEQ multiplex PCR assay, the TCRB and TCRAD loci were amplified from a standardized quantity of quality-controlled genomic DNA. The amplicons spanned the V(D)J region and were long enough to cover the CDR3 and allow V and J genes to be identified. Through the commercial immunoSEQ service, the amplicons were sequenced on an Illumina platform. Under the source paper's analysis protocol: Corrections for primer bias and sequencing errors followed previously described methods, while TCRAD and TCRB definitions were based on the IMGT database. Analysis of the repertoires was done with immunoSEQ Analyzer 3.0 and VDJTools and included basic statistics, V/J segment usage, diversity estimates, rarefaction and pairwise overlap. To estimate diversity, the Chao1, ChaoE, Efron-Thisted, Shannon and inverse Simpson indices were applied, and diversity was also estimated on datasets down-sampled to the smallest sample. Repertoire overlap used strict matching of CDR3 nucleotide sequence, V gene and J gene, with Jaccard-based multidimensional scaling clustering. In TCRdb, the immuneACCESS table is reduced to in-frame sequences with V and J assigned. These tables do not hold every clone; where another copy was compared, an unresolved V gene accounts for under half, and the others remain unexplained. That table furnishes V, J and clone size, whereas the DNA furnished D and trimming. This sample is represented by roughly 130,000 clones; 90% to 95% of them were singletons. 0.024% of the sample comes from the top ten.

In regard to this clone: Its antigen is currently not known. The sample holds no much larger clone one base away, and base qualities are not on file.

Thymus tissue was obtained as surgical resects removed during corrective cardiac surgery. Donors were immunologically healthy infants undergoing open corrective cardiac surgery for congenital heart defects in Finland. Thymocytes were freed from the tissue by mechanical means and kept at -70 degrees C as pellets of roughly 8.5-31 million cells. Genomic DNA was extracted from frozen cell pellets with a QIAsymphony instrument. CDR1 SGHTA and CDR2 FQGNSA were looked up in the germline V gene. The trim is 7 bases for V and 0 bases for J, with a gap of 12 bases between the germline ends. From cysteine to phenylalanine, the CDR3 is 14 amino acids long. Just the 42-base CDR3 DNA is kept, in frame starting at base 1.

The receptor's source is a boy younger than two with a congenital heart defect but otherwise immunologically healthy. The V and J genes are TRBV7-2 and TRBJ1-1; the D gene cannot be named for sure. The sample consisted of thymus tissue. CDR3 region: CASTNKGLNTEAFF. The nucleotide sequence reads TGTGCCAGCACCAATAAAGGGCTGAACACTGAAGCTTTCTTT.